This T cell receptor (beta chain) was documented in a study of blood T cell repertoires in COVID-19. About the study: Donors in the United States, Italy and Spain gave samples during acute or convalescent COVID-19. T cells, B-cell-depleted T cells, or PBMCs supplied cDNA or gDNA.

Unmatched junction bases numbered 3, after V lost 1 base and J lost 5 bases. The germline V gene has CDR1 SGHVS and CDR2 FQNEAQ. This CDR3 spans 14 amino acids. Method: immunoSEQ multiplex PCR; TCRdb's copy keeps in-frame clones and lacks some. The sample shows around 170,000 clones, roughly nine tenths of them seen only once. The V and J genes are TRBV7-8 and TRBJ2-7; 9 bases are a match to TRBD1. Sequenced material: peripheral blood. This sequence originates from a man between 60 and 75 years old with acute or convalescent COVID-19. CDR3 in DNA: TGTGCCAGCAGCTTAGAACAGGGGGCCGACGAGCAGTACTTC. It is translated as CASSLEQGADEQYF.